One T cell receptor (beta chain) is described in this entry. The assay was immunoSEQ multiplex PCR, and TCRdb's table has in-frame clones only and misses some. The sample carries approximately 120,000 clones, less than 95% recorded once. The CDR3 contains 12 residues. Germline V gene sequence: CDR1 SGHAT, CDR2 FQNNGV. The germline V and J ends were trimmed by 4 bases and 2 bases, with 4 bases remaining between them. The data derive from a study of control samples from healthy donors and cancer patients. The TCR comes from a human donor in good health. The donor label of this sample is uncertain. The sequencing input was blood. The chain has TRBV11-2 and TRBJ2-3; D remains unclear. The CDR3 protein is CASSYATDTQYF. The CDR3 bases are TGTGCCAGCAGCTACGCCACAGATACGCAGTATTTT.